This T cell receptor (beta chain) was sequenced during a study of T cells in Graves' hyperthyroidism and ophthalmopathy. Exclusion criteria comprised uncontrolled infection, other autoimmune disease, pregnancy or lactation. The blood was taken when hyperthyroidism was first diagnosed, before any ophthalmopathy symptoms showed up. The PBMCs had their origin in 10 ml of fresh peripheral blood. RNA transcripts yielded amplified TCR beta CDR3 regions. The study used the HTBI primer set for a first-round RT-PCR of the TCR CDR3. TCRdb independently ran MiXCR on the multiplex PCR reads; one entry per CDR3 protein. The table lists roughly 400,000 distinct CDR3 sequences, 15% to 18% of them singletons. In this sample, this clonotype turned up many times. The V gene's germline CDR1 is SGHRS and CDR2 YFSETQ. Trimming shortened V by 0 bases and J by 6 bases, and 19 bases separated the two germline ends. The CDR3 spans 16 residues.

The material sequenced was blood. The clonotype comes from a woman aged 18-30 years with Graves' hyperthyroidism that later progressed to Graves' ophthalmopathy. The chain is built from TRBV5-1 and TRBJ2-7; possibly TRBD2 for D (6 bases). The DNA for the CDR3 is TGCGCCAGCAGCTTGGCGGGACGGAGGGTGGAAAGCGAGCAGTACTTC. Residues: CASSLAGRRVESEQYF.